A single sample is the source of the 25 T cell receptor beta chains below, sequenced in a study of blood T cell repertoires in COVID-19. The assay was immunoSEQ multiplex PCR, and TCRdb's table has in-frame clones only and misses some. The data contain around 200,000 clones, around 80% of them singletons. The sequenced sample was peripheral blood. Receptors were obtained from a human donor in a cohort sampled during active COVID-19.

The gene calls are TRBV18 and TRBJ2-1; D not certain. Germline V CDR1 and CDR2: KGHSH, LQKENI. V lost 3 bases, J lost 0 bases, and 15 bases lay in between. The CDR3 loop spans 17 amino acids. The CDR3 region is CASSPYSSSDSYNEQFF. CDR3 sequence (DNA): TGTGCCAGCTCACCCTATAGCTCTTCTGACTCCTACAATGAGCAGTTCTTC.

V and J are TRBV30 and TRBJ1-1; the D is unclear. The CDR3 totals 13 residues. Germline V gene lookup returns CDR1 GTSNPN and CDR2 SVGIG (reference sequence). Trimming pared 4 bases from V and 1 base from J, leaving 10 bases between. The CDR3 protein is CAWKRGRNTEAFF. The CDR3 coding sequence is TGTGCCTGGAAACGAGGTAGGAACACTGAAGCTTTCTTT.

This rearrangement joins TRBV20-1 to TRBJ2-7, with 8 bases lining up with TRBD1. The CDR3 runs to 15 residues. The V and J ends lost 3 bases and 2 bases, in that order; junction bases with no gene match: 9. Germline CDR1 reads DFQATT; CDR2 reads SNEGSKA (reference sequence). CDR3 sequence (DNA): TGCAGTGCTAGTGCACGCCAGGGGGCTACCTACGAGCAGTACTTC. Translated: CSASARQGATYEQYF.

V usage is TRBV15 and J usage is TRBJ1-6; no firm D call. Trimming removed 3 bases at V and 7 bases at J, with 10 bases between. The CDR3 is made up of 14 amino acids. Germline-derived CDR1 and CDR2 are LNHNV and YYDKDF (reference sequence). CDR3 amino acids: CATSRGRENSPLHF. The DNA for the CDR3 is TGTGCCACCAGCAGGGGTAGGGAGAATTCACCCCTCCACTTT.

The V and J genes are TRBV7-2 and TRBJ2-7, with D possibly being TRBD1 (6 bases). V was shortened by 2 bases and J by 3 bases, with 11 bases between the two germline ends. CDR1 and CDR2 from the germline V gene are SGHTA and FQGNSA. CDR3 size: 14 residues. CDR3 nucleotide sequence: TGTGCCAGCAGCTTAAACAGGGCTTACTACGAGCAGTACTTC. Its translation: CASSLNRAYYEQYF.

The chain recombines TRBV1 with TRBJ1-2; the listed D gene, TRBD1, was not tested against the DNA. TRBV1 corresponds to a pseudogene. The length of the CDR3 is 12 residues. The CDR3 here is CTSNRPIYGYTF. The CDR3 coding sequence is TGCACCAGCAACAGACCGATCTATGGCTACACCTTC.

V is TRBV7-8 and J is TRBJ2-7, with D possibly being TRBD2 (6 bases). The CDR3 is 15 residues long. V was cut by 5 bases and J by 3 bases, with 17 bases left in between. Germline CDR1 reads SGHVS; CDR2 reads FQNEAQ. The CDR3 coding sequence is TGTGCCAGCAGCAACCGCGAGGCGGGGTTCTACGAGCAGTACTTC. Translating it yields CASSNREAGFYEQYF. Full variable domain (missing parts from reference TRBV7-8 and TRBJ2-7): GAGVSQSPRYKVAKRGQDVALRCDPISGHVSLFWYQQALGQGPEFLTYFQNEAQLDKSGLPSDRFFAERPEGSVSTLKIQRTQQEDSAVYLCASSNREAGFYEQYFGPGTRLTVT.

CDR3 DNA: TGTGCCAGCAGCCGGACAGGGTTTGATCAGCCCCAGCATTTT. Amino acids: CASSRTGFDQPQHF. The rearrangement uses TRBV6-5 and TRBJ1-5; the match to TRBD1 covers 8 bases. The V and J ends lost 6 bases and 5 bases, in that order; junction bases with no gene match: 6. There are 14 residues in the CDR3. Germline lookup yields CDR1 MNHEY and CDR2 SVGAGI.

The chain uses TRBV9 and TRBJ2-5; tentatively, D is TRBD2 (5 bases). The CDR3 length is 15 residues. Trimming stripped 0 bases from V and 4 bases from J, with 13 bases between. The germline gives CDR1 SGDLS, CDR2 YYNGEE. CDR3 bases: TGTGCCAGCAGCGTAGACGGGGTCCCTGGAGAGACCCAGTACTTC. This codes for CASSVDGVPGETQYF.

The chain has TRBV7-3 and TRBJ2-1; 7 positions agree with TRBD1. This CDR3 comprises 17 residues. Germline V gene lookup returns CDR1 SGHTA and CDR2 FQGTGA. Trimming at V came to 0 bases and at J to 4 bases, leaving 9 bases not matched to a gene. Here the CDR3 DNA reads TGTGCCAGCAGCTTAACCTGGGACAGAGATTCTTACAATGAGCAGTTCTTC. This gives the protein CASSLTWDRDSYNEQFF. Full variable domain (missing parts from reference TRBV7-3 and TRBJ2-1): GAGVSQTPSNKVTEKGKYVELRCDPISGHTALYWYRQSLGQGPEFLIYFQGTGAADDSGLPNDRFFAVRPEGSVSTLKIQRTERGDSAVYLCASSLTWDRDSYNEQFFGPGTRLTVL.

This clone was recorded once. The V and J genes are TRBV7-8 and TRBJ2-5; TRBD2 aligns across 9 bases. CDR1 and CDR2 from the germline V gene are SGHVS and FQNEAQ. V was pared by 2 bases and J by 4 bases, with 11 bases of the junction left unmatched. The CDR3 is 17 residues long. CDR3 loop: CASSLYGPGGGGETQYF. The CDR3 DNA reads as TGTGCCAGCAGCTTATACGGGCCAGGCGGGGGGGGAGAGACCCAGTACTTC.

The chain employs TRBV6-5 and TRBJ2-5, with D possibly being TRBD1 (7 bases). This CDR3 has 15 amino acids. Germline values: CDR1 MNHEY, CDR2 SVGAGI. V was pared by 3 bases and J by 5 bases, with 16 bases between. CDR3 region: CASSYAQGGTETQYF. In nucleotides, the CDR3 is TGTGCCAGCAGTTATGCGCAGGGGGGAACGGAGACCCAGTACTTC.

CDR3 loop: CASSERTGGYNSPLHF. As DNA, the CDR3 is TGTGCCAGCAGTGAAAGGACCGGGGGTTATAATTCACCCCTCCACTTT. The chain links TRBV6-1 to TRBJ1-6, with D perhaps matching TRBD1 (5 bases). With 2 bases removed from V and 4 bases from J, the gap between germline ends came to 12 bases. Germline V lookup: CDR1 MNHNS, CDR2 SASEGT. CDR3 length equals 16 residues.

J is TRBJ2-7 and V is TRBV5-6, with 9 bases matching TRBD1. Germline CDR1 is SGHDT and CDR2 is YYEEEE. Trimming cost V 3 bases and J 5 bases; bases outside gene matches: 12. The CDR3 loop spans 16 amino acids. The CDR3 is CASSYSGTGIEDEQYF. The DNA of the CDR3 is TGTGCCAGCAGCTACTCCGGGACAGGGATTGAGGACGAGCAGTACTTC.

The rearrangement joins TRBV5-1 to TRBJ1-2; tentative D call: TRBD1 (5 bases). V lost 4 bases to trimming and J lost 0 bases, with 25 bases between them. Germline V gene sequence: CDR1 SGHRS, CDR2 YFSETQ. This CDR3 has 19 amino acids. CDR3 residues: CASSGGATDRIGANYGYTF. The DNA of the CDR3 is TGCGCCAGCAGCGGCGGGGCGACGGACCGAATCGGAGCTAACTATGGCTACACCTTC. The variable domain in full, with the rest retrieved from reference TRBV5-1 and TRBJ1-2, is KAGVTQTPRYLIKTRGQQVTLSCSPISGHRSVSWYQQTPGQGLQFLFEYFSETQRNKGNFPGRFSGRQFSNSRSEMNVSTLELGDSALYLCASSGGATDRIGANYGYTFGSGTRLTVV.

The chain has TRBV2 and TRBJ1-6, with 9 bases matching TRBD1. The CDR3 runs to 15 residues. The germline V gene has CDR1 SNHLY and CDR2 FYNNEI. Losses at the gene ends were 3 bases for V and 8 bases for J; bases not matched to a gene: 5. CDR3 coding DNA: TGTGCCAGCAGTGACCTACAGGGGGCCCATTCACCCCTCCACTTT. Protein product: CASSDLQGAHSPLHF.

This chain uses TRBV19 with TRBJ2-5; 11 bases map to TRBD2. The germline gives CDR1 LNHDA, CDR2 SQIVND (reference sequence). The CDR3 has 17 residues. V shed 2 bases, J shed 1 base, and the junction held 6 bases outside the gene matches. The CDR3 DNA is TGTGCCAGTAGTATAAGGCTAGCGGGGGGCTTCCAAGAGACCCAGTACTTC. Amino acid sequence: CASSIRLAGGFQETQYF.

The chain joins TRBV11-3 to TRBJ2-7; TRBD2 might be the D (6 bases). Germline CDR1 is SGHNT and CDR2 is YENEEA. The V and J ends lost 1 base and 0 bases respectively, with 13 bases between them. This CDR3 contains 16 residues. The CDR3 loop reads CASSLGGGESSYEQYF. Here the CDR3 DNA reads TGTGCCAGCAGCTTAGGAGGCGGGGAGAGCTCCTACGAGCAGTACTTC.

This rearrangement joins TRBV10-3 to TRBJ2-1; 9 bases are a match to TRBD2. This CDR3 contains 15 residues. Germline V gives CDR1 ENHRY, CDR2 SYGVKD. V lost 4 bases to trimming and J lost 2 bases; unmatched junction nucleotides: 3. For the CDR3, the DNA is TGTGCCATCAGTGGAATAGCGGGGGCCTACAATGAGCAGTTCTTC. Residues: CAISGIAGAYNEQFF.

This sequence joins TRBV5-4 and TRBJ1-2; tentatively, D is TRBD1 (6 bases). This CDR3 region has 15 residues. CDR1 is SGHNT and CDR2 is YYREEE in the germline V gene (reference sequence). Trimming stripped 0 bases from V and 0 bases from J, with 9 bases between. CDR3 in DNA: TGTGCCAGCAGCTTGGGGGGGGGCTCTAACTATGGCTACACCTTC. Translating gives CASSLGGGSNYGYTF.

DNA of the CDR3: TGCGCCAGCAGCCCGGGGGGGGAATGGTACGAGCAGTACTTC. This sequence encodes CASSPGGEWYEQYF. The chain combines TRBV5-1 with TRBJ2-7; 8 nucleotides agree with TRBD2. V trimming: 4 bases; J trimming: 4 bases; junction bases outside the gene matches: 7. CDR3 length: 14 residues. Germline CDR1 and CDR2: SGHRS and YFSETQ.

The CDR3 sequence: CASSAGQDVEKLFF. CDR3 nucleotides: TGTGCCAGCAGTGCGGGACAGGATGTTGAAAAACTGTTTTTT. The chain employs TRBV2 and TRBJ1-4; 8 nucleotides match TRBD1. Germline V gene sequence: CDR1 SNHLY, CDR2 FYNNEI. The CDR3 totals 14 residues. Trimming took 4 bases from V and 7 from J; bases not matched to a gene: 5.

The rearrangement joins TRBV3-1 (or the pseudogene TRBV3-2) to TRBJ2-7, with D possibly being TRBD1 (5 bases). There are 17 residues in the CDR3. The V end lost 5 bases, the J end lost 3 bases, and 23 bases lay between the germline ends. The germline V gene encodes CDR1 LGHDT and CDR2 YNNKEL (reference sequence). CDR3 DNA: TGTGCCAGCAGCTACCGTCCCGATCAGGGCAGCTACTACGAGCAGTACTTC. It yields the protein CASSYRPDQGSYYEQYF.

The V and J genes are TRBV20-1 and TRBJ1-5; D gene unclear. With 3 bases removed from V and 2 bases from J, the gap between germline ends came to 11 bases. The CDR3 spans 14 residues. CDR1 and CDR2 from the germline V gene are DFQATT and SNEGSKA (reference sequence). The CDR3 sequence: CSASSGGRNQPQHF. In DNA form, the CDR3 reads TGCAGTGCTAGTTCAGGTGGTCGCAATCAGCCCCAGCATTTT.

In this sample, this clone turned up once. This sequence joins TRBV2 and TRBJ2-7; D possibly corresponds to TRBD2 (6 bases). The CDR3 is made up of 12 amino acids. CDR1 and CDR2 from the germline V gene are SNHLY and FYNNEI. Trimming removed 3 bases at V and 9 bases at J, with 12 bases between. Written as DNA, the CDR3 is TGTGCCAGCAGTGACGTCGGGGGAAGGCAGTACTTC. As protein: CASSDVGGRQYF.